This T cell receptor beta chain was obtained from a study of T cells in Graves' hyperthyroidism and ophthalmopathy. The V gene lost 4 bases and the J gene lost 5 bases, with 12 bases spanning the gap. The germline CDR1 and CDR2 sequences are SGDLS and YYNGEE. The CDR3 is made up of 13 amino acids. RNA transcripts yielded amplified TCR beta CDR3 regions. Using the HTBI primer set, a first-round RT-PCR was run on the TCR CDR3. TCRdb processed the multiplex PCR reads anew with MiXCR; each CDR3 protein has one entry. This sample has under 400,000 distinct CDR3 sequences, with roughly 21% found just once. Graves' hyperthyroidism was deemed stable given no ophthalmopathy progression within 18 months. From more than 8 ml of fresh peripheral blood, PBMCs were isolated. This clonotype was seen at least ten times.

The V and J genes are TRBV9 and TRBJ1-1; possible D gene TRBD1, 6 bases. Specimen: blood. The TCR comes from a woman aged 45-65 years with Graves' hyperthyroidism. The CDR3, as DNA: TGTGCCAGCAGCCCAAGGCAGGGGACTGAAGCTTTCTTT. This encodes CASSPRQGTEAFF.